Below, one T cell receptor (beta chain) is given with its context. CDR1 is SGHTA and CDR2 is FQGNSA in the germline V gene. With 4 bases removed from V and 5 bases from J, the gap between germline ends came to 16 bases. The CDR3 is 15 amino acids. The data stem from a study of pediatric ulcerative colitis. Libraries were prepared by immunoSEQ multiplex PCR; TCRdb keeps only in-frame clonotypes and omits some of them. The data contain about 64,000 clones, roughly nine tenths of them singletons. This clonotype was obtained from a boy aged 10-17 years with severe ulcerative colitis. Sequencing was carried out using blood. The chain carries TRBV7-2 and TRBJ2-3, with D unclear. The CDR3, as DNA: TGTGCCAGCAGCTCGACTCCTTGGAGCCTAGATACGCAGTATTTT. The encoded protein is CASSSTPWSLDTQYF.